The clone carrying this T cell receptor (beta chain) was picked up one time. Its specificity is not known. Because it lacks the conserved phenylalanine or tryptophan at the end, this CDR3 is likely a read error. The source of the sample is a study of T cells in Graves' hyperthyroidism and ophthalmopathy. The study's findings and limits: Classification by a 13 V-J model distinguished ophthalmopathy from stable hyperthyroidism.

The germline CDR1 and CDR2 sequences are SGHRS and YFSETQ. The CDR3 loop spans 16 amino acids. V gave up 3 bases and J gave up 2 bases, with 15 bases separating them. RNA transcripts served as the template for amplifying TCR beta CDR3 regions. RT-PCR in the first round (using the HTBI primer set) targeted the TCR CDR3. TCRdb reanalysed the multiplex PCR reads using MiXCR and keeps one entry per CDR3 protein. Among 550,000 to 600,000 distinct CDR3 sequences listed, over 12% were seen once. The sequence was obtained from a young woman with Graves' ophthalmopathy. Specimen: blood. The chain uses TRBV5-1 and TRBJ1-3; perhaps TRBD1 as D (6 bases). CDR3 region: CASSYSGHVAGNTIYL. The CDR3 DNA is TGCGCCAGCAGCTACTCGGGACACGTGGCTGGAAACACCATATATCTT.